A selection of T cell receptor beta chains follows, all from one sample in a study of blood T cell repertoires in COVID-19. Only in-frame clones appear in the TCRdb table, and some are missing; sequencing was by immunoSEQ multiplex PCR. The sample records roughly 200,000 clones, 87% being singletons. Source material: peripheral blood. The receptor set was obtained from a man in his fifties or sixties who had recovered from COVID-19. Both conserved end residues are part of each CDR3. The D gene is left open where the match is weak.

D | V | length | CDR3
. | TRBV6-1 | 15 | CASSEETGNTGELFF
TRBD2 | TRBV6-6 | 16 | CASSLGGGSGANVLTF
TRBD1 | TRBV7-8 | 15 | CASSTYRGVNEKLFF
. | TRBV4-1 | 13 | CASSHGGNQPQHF
. | TRBV5-1 | 15 | CASSRTGGLADTQYF
TRBD2 | TRBV3-1/TRBV3-2 | 16 | CASSQHRTSGIETQYF
. | TRBV18 | 15 | CASSPQHSGANVLTF
. | TRBV6-2/TRBV6-3 | 12 | CASSDKGYEQFF
TRBD1 | TRBV19 | 20 | CASSLRTGKGSPSGANVLTF
. | TRBV29-1 | 13 | CSVEDRMTSEAFF
. | TRBV7-8 | 16 | CASSSDRGSGANVLTF
. | TRBV28 | 13 | CASTENGDYGYTF
. | TRBV11-2 | 15 | CASSLMAGSRYEQYF
TRBD1 | TRBV18 | 16 | CASSPDPGQGNTEAFF
TRBD2 | TRBV5-1 | 16 | CASSIRLAGNTGELFF
. | TRBV18 | 14 | CASSPDSINEKLFF
. | TRBV12-3/TRBV12-4 | 13 | CASSLLGSYEQYF
. | TRBV5-8 | 13 | CASSLLEGYEQYF
. | TRBV6-1 | 15 | CASSERGGWAYEQYF
TRBD1 | TRBV30 | 14 | CAWSVKGAQETQYF
. | TRBV28 | 14 | CASSKNTGNQPQHF
TRBD1 | TRBV19 | 14 | CASSFRTGNTEAFF
TRBD2 | TRBV7-9 | 18 | CASSSLLAGGLITGELFF
. | TRBV15 | 16 | CATSRAGSAGANVLTF
. | TRBV5-8 | 12 | CASSLNSQKQYF
. | TRBV28 | 12 | CASINSLYGYTF
TRBD2 | TRBV5-1 | 17 | CASSLTTSGRLQYEQYF
TRBD1 | TRBV20-1 | 16 | CSASSASPRGRREQYF
TRBD2 | TRBV5-4 | 14 | CASSSSGRVGELFF
. | TRBV6-6 | 11 | CASRLYYEQYF
. | TRBV29-1 | 14 | CSVEDQTSREKLFF
TRBD1 | TRBV3-1/TRBV3-2 | 15 | CASSLTGEAVGKLFF
TRBD1 | TRBV30 | 13 | CAWSQGEHEKLFF
TRBD1 | TRBV5-4 | 14 | CASSLQGAEEKLFF
TRBD2 | TRBV14 | 18 | CASSQDLTSGYSTDTQYF
TRBD2 | TRBV3-1/TRBV3-2 | 19 | CASSQDQLAGGASTDTQYF
. | TRBV18 | 14 | CASIPQRAYNEQFF
. | TRBV9 | 15 | CASSVAPGVDSPLHF
TRBD2 | TRBV7-6 | 17 | CASSRASGGSRTGELFF
TRBD2 | TRBV6-1 | 16 | CASSEASGSGIYEQYF
TRBD2 | TRBV7-2 | 15 | CASSISGDPKETQYF
. | TRBV5-5 | 12 | CASSRSNYGYTF
. | TRBV9 | 14 | CASSVGLEPYEQYF
. | TRBV9 | 14 | CASEGRPGANVLTF
TRBD1 | TRBV7-3 | 17 | CASSLTTGTGGTGELFF
. | TRBV7-2 | 15 | CASSLETSASYEQYF
TRBD1 | TRBV18 | 18 | CASSPVDRVFSGANVLTF
TRBD1 | TRBV7-2 | 13 | CATPPQGAYGYTF
TRBD1 | TRBV27 | 15 | CASSSGQGYNSPLHF
. | TRBV2 | 13 | CASSESGTDTQYF